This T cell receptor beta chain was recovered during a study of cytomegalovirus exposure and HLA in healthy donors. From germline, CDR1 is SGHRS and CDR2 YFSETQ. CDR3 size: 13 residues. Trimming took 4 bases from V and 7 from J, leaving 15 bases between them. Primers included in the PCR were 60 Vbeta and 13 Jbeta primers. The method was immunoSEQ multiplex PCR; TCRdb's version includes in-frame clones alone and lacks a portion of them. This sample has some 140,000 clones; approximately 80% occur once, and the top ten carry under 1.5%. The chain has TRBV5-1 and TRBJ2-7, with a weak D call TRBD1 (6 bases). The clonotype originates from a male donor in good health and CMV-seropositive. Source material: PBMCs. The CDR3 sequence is CASSQGTGVEQYF. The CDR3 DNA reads TGCGCCAGCAGCCAGGGGACGGGCGTAGAGCAGTACTTC. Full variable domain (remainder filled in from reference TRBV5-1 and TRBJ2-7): KAGVTQTPRYLIKTRGQQVTLSCSPISGHRSVSWYQQTPGQGLQFLFEYFSETQRNKGNFPGRFSGRQFSNSRSEMNVSTLELGDSALYLCASSQGTGVEQYFGPGTRLTVT.